This T cell receptor delta chain was identified in a study of gamma-delta T cells after stem cell transplantation. The germline CDR1 and CDR2 sequences are GEAIGNYY and EKD. CDR3 size: 18 residues. The junction had 16 bases not matched to a gene; V was cut back by 7 bases and J by 2 bases. TCRdb re-called the RT-PCR reads using CATT. The sample yields a few thousand delta-chain clones, 3.5% to 4% seen once. About this clone itself: Just one base apart from a much larger clone, this may be a read error. Other DNA sequences of this sample code for an identical CDR3.

The receptor's source is a human donor. It is not recorded whose cells these are; they may come from a transplant donor. Sequencing was performed on gamma-delta T cells. The chain carries TRDV2 and TRDJ1; 12 nucleotides match TRDD3. The CDR3 nucleotides are TGTGCCTGCGACTCAGTACTGGGGGATACAAGAAGTACCGATAAACTCATCTTT. This sequence encodes CACDSVLGDTRSTDKLIF.